Detailed here is one T cell receptor (beta chain). Its antigen is undetermined. One end of the junction varies from germline; a read error may be responsible. The sample is drawn from a study of tumor-infiltrating lymphocytes in primary liver carcinoma. The template, roughly 510 ng total RNA, yielded TCR beta cDNA made with a constant-region primer. Slightly modified ARM-PCR served as the procedure for the TCR beta libraries. These libraries came from three rounds of nested multiplex PCR. TCRdb reprocessed the multiplex PCR reads with MiXCR, giving one entry per CDR3 protein. The data show 110,000 or so distinct CDR3 sequences, 82% seen once. Study-level findings and limits: Among top clones, only about 7-24% appeared in all five tumor regions. Less overlap was seen in tumor-adjacent and tumor-blood pairs than in tumor region pairs.

The source material, 20-30 mg of unsorted bulk tissue, was used to co-extract RNA and DNA. The patients presented with primary liver carcinoma, which was managed through surgical resection. Those patients suffered from chronic HBV infection and were treatment-naive. Sequencing input: liver tumor tissue from sampling region 3. The subset here: tumor region T3, left-lateral pole. The clonotype comes from a middle-aged man with primary liver carcinoma and hepatitis B virus infection.

The CDR3 DNA follows: TGTGCCAGCTCCCCACGGGACAGATCCTTGGGGCAGTACTTC. Protein product: CASSPRDRSLGQYF. The chain links TRBV18 to TRBJ2-7; 7 nucleotides align to TRBD1. The CDR3 has 14 amino acids. Germline V CDR1 and CDR2: KGHSH, LQKENI. The full variable domain, in which reference TRBV18 and TRBJ2-7 provide the parts outside the CDR3, is NAGVMQNPRHLVRRRGQEARLRCSPMKGHSHVYWYRQLPEEGLKFMVYLQKENIIDESGMPKERFSAEFPKEGPSILRIQQVVRGDSAAYFCASSPRDRSLGQYFGPGTRLTVT.